This T cell receptor (beta chain) appears in the sequencing data of a study of T cells after yellow fever vaccination. This clonotype was detected a few times. Germline V gives CDR1 LGHDT, CDR2 YNNKEL (reference sequence). The CDR3 spans 11 residues. Trimming cost V 8 bases and J 2 bases, with 7 bases left between them. MiXCR, run by TCRdb on the 5' RACE reads, gives a single entry per CDR3 protein. The sample holds 500,000 to 650,000 distinct CDR3 sequences, 9% to 15% seen once. This receptor was obtained from a man aged 25 to 45 who received the YFV17D yellow fever vaccine. The sequenced sample was PBMCs, obtained on the day of the yellow fever booster vaccination. The chain joins TRBV3-1 to TRBJ2-7, with D possibly matching TRBD2 (5 bases). The CDR3 nucleotides are TGTGCCAGCGAGGGAACCTACGAGCAGTACTTC. Translating gives CASEGTYEQYF.